This entry describes one TCR beta chain. Its specificity is not known. The entry originates in a study of immune evolution from preneoplasia to lung adenocarcinoma. Germline trimming cut 6 bases from V and 0 bases from J; bases unmatched to any gene: 8. This CDR3 region has 16 residues. Germline CDR1 MDHEN, CDR2 SYDVKM. Study-wide results and caveats: KRAS-mutant nodules had the highest T cell clonality. Top clone frequencies peaked in normal lung, apparently declining through invasive adenocarcinoma. Later-stage lesions seemingly showed higher T cell density and diversity than normal lung.

The repertoire was sequenced with immunoSEQ multiplex PCR; TCRdb's copy has only in-frame clones and lacks some. Among about 4,300 clones listed, 88% were seen once. This chain links TRBV28 with TRBJ2-3, with 8 bases fitting TRBD1. Sequenced sample: FFPE lung adenocarcinoma in situ tissue. The sequence came from a person between 55 and 80 years old with lung adenocarcinoma. In DNA, the CDR3 is TGTGCCAGCAGAGACGGACAGGGAAAAAGCACAGATACGCAGTATTTT. This sequence encodes CASRDGQGKSTDTQYF.